The 2 T cell receptor beta chains in this list originate from one sample, sequenced in a study of blood T cell repertoires in COVID-19. Sequencing was performed with immunoSEQ multiplex PCR; in TCRdb, only in-frame clones are kept and a portion is missing. The sample carries a few hundred thousand clones, around 87% recorded once. Material: peripheral blood. Receptors were obtained from a man aged 18 to 29 with active or convalescent COVID-19.

The chain uses TRBV5-5 and TRBJ1-1; tentative D call: TRBD1 (5 bases). The CDR3 covers 14 residues. Germline V lookup: CDR1 SGHKS, CDR2 YYEKEE (reference sequence). The V end was cut by 6 bases, the J end by 5 bases, with 17 bases between. For the CDR3, the DNA is TGTGCCAGCATCTTACCCGGGGGTAGGACTGAAGCTTTCTTT. Translating it yields CASILPGGRTEAFF.

The rearrangement links TRBV30 to TRBJ1-5, with D perhaps TRBD1 (6 bases). Germline V lookup: CDR1 GTSNPN, CDR2 SVGIG (reference sequence). This CDR3 is 12 amino acids long. Trimming cost V 2 bases and J 9 bases, with 11 bases left between them. CDR3 nucleotides: TGTGCCTGGAGTCGACCGACAGGGCCCCAGCATTTT. Translating it yields CAWSRPTGPQHF.